The 17 T cell receptor beta chains listed next were all sequenced from one sample in a study of a mutant IDH1 vaccine in newly diagnosed glioma. Sequencing used immunoSEQ multiplex PCR; TCRdb keeps in-frame clones, though not all of them. The profile covers about 23,000 clones, with roughly 80% appearing a single time and 2.8% taken by the ten largest. Stated time point: week 47, end of study. Alongside topical imiquimod, each dose of vaccine comprised 300 ug of mutant IDH1 20-mer peptide. No cognate antigen is known for these TCRs. Sequences were derived from PBMCs, sampled from a glioma patient whose treatment included an IDH1 peptide vaccine. The receptors derive from a man in his forties or fifties with glioma.

J is TRBJ2-1 and V is TRBV19; 15 bases are shared with TRBD2. CDR1 and CDR2 (germline): LNHDA, SQIVND (reference sequence). V trimming: 0 bases; J trimming: 8 bases; junction bases outside the gene matches: 5. The length of the CDR3 is 17 residues. CDR3: CASSIDRTSGRVDEQFF. As DNA, the CDR3 is TGTGCCAGTAGTATAGATAGGACTAGCGGGAGGGTGGATGAGCAGTTCTTC. Combining the CDR3 with reference TRBV19 and TRBJ2-1 gives the whole variable domain DGGITQSPKYLFRKEGQNVTLSCEQNLNHDAMYWYRQDPGQGLRLIYYSQIVNDFQKGDIAEGYSVSREKKESFPLTVTSAQKNPTAFYLCASSIDRTSGRVDEQFFGPGTRLTVL.

The chain has TRBV7-9 and TRBJ2-3, with D tentatively TRBD2 (6 bases). The germline CDR1 and CDR2 sequences are SEHNR and FQNEAQ (reference sequence). This CDR3 is 19 amino acids long. The V end lost 2 bases, the J end lost 2 bases, and 23 bases lay between the germline ends. CDR3 coding DNA: TGTGCCAGCAGCTTAAATCCCCCCCCGACTAGGGGCTACACAGATACGCAGTATTTT. Encoded protein: CASSLNPPPTRGYTDTQYF.

The chain uses TRBV7-2 and TRBJ2-2; 9 positions match TRBD1. This CDR3 has 14 residues. V was pared by 5 bases and J by 6 bases, with 4 bases of the junction left unmatched. Germline V gene sequence: CDR1 SGHTA, CDR2 FQGNSA. The CDR3 region has the DNA TGTGCCAGCAGCCCAAGACAGGGGGCCGGGGAGCTGTTTTTT. Translating it yields CASSPRQGAGELFF.

This chain joins TRBV19 and TRBJ2-1; D is unresolved. V was clipped by 5 bases and J by 10 bases, with 15 bases between them. This CDR3 contains 13 residues. Germline lookup yields CDR1 LNHDA and CDR2 SQIVND (reference sequence). This chain's CDR3 is CASSSHPTSEQFF. The CDR3 nucleotides are TGTGCCAGTAGTTCTCACCCGACTTCAGAGCAGTTCTTC.

The count of this clone is one. The genes are TRBV19 and TRBJ2-1; D remains ambiguous. V was trimmed by 5 bases and J by 14 bases, leaving 13 bases between them. The CDR3 is 11 amino acids. Per the germline V gene, CDR1 is LNHDA and CDR2 is SQIVND (reference sequence). DNA for the CDR3: TGTGCCAGTAGTCCTAGAAGAGGAAAGTTCTTC. Encoded protein: CASSPRRGKFF.

V usage is TRBV5-4 and J usage is TRBJ1-4; D is undetermined. CDR1 is SGHNT and CDR2 is YYREEE in the germline V gene (reference sequence). V lost 2 bases and J 7 bases, leaving 15 bases between the germline ends. The CDR3 runs 15 residues. CDR3 bases: TGTGCCAGCAGCTTCGGTAGGACCACGGGTGAAAAACTGTTTTTT. Protein product: CASSFGRTTGEKLFF.

Of note for this clone: In the same sample, other DNA sequences code for this CDR3. The J gene is TRBJ2-7, the V gene TRBV6-5; D is undetermined. The germline V gene has CDR1 MNHEY and CDR2 SVGAGI. The CDR3 extends over 14 amino acids. V was shortened by 0 bases and J by 2 bases, with 8 bases between the two germline ends. The CDR3 region has the DNA TGTGCCAGCAGTTACTCTGGCAGAGCCTACGAGCAGTACTTC. Protein product: CASSYSGRAYEQYF.

The rearrangement uses TRBV7-9 and TRBJ1-5; no firm D call. Germline CDR1 and CDR2: SEHNR and FQNEAQ (reference sequence). The CDR3 is made up of 12 amino acids. V was clipped by 3 bases and J by 0 bases, with 0 bases between them. The CDR3 protein is CASSFSNQPQHF. The DNA for the CDR3 is TGTGCCAGCAGCTTTAGCAATCAGCCCCAGCATTTT. The variable domain in full, completed from reference TRBV7-9 and TRBJ1-5, reads DTGVSQNPRHKITKRGQNVTFRCDPISEHNRLYWYRQTLGQGPEFLTYFQNEAQLEKSRLLSDRFSAERPKGSFSTLEIQRTEQGDSAMYLCASSFSNQPQHFGDGTRLSIL.

The chain is built from TRBV5-1 and TRBJ2-1; maybe TRBD2 (6 bases). The germline CDR1 and CDR2 sequences are SGHRS and YFSETQ. The CDR3 spans 16 residues. V lost 6 bases to trimming and J lost 3 bases, with 19 bases between them. This chain's CDR3 is CASKGLAREYYNEQFF. CDR3 nucleotides: TGCGCCAGCAAGGGCCTGGCCCGGGAGTACTACAATGAGCAGTTCTTC.

The chain combines TRBV7-9 with TRBJ1-2; D gene unclear. This CDR3 is 12 amino acids long. The V end lost 1 base, the J end lost 8 bases, and 8 bases lay between the germline ends. Germline V gene lookup returns CDR1 SEHNR and CDR2 FQNEAQ (reference sequence). DNA of the CDR3: TGTGCCAGCAGCTTAGTCCAATACGGCTACACCTTC. Protein product: CASSLVQYGYTF.

The chain recombines TRBV29-1 with TRBJ2-2; D gene ambiguous. Germline loops: CDR1 SQVTM, CDR2 ANQGSEA. V lost 5 bases and J 1 base, leaving 5 bases between the germline ends. This CDR3 is built from 12 residues. The CDR3 loop reads CSVRVNTGELFF. CDR3 nucleotides: TGCAGCGTTCGGGTGAACACCGGGGAGCTGTTTTTT.

The V gene is TRBV7-9, the J gene TRBJ1-2; D might be TRBD1 (5 bases). The germline V gene encodes CDR1 SEHNR and CDR2 FQNEAQ (reference sequence). With 1 base removed from V and 3 bases from J, the gap between germline ends came to 9 bases. The CDR3 runs to 14 residues. CDR3 sequence: CASSLGAGHYGYTF. CDR3 bases: TGTGCCAGCAGCTTAGGGGCAGGGCACTATGGCTACACCTTC.

This chain links TRBV2 with TRBJ2-1, with D perhaps TRBD1 (5 bases). CDR3 size: 15 residues. The V gene lost 7 bases and the J gene lost 0 bases, with 13 bases spanning the gap. Germline CDR1 is SNHLY and CDR2 is FYNNEI. CDR3 nucleotide sequence: TGTGCCAGCATGTTGGGGCCTAGCTCCTACAATGAGCAGTTCTTC. Protein sequence: CASMLGPSSYNEQFF. The whole variable domain, filled in from reference TRBV2 and TRBJ2-1, reads EPEVTQTPSHQVTQMGQEVILRCVPISNHLYFYWYRQILGQKVEFLVSFYNNEISEKSEIFDDQFSVERPDGSNFTLKIRSTKLEDSAMYFCASMLGPSSYNEQFFGPGTRLTVL.

V gene TRBV7-9 combines with J gene TRBJ1-1; D might be TRBD1 (6 bases). V dropped 4 bases and J dropped 3 bases, with 15 bases sitting between them. CDR1 and CDR2 (germline): SEHNR, FQNEAQ (reference sequence). The CDR3 is 15 amino acids. Here the CDR3 reads CASSSIQGGYTEAFF. Written as DNA, the CDR3 is TGTGCCAGCAGCTCTATACAGGGAGGATACACTGAAGCTTTCTTT.

This chain connects TRBV5-1 to TRBJ2-7; D is undetermined. CDR3 length: 12 residues. The V end lost 0 bases, the J end lost 1 base, and 2 bases lay between the germline ends. Germline CDR1 reads SGHRS; CDR2 reads YFSETQ. CDR3 in amino acids: CASSLASYEQYF. DNA of the CDR3: TGCGCCAGCAGCTTGGCTTCCTACGAGCAGTACTTC.

The chain uses TRBV7-7 and TRBJ2-3; 8 nucleotides agree with TRBD2. Germline CDR1 and CDR2: SSHAT and FNYEAQ (reference sequence). The CDR3 loop spans 13 amino acids. V lost 5 bases and J lost 8; bases outside the gene matches: 6. CDR3 bases: TGTGCCAGCAGCCCGACTAGCGAAGCTACGCAGTATTTT. Its protein product is CASSPTSEATQYF.

This clone was counted between two and nine times. The V gene is TRBV6-4, the J gene TRBJ2-2; 7 nucleotides agree with TRBD1. Germline V gene lookup returns CDR1 MRHNA and CDR2 SNTAGT. Losses at the gene ends were 0 bases for V and 7 bases for J; bases not matched to a gene: 5. CDR3 length: 15 residues. CDR3 in amino acids: CASSDSSRGIGELFF. The CDR3 bases are TGTGCCAGCAGTGACTCCTCCAGGGGGATCGGGGAGCTGTTTTTT.